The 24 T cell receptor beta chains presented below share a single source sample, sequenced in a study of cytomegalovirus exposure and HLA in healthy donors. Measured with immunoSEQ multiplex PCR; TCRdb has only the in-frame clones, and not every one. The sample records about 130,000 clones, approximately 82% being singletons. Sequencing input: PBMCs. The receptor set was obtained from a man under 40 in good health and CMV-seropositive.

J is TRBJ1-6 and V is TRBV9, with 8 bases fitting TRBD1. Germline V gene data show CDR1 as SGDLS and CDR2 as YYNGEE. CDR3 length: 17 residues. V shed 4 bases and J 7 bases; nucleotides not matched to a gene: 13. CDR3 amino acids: CASSPHATGEINSPLHF. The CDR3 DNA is TGTGCCAGCAGCCCCCATGCGACAGGGGAAATAAATTCACCCCTCCACTTT.

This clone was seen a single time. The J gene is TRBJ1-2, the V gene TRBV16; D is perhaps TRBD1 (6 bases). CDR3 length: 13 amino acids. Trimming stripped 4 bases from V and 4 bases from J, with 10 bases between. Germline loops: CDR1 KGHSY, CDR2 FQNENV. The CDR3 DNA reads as TGTGCCAGCAGCCGGGAACAGGGCTATGGCTACACCTTC. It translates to CASSREQGYGYTF.

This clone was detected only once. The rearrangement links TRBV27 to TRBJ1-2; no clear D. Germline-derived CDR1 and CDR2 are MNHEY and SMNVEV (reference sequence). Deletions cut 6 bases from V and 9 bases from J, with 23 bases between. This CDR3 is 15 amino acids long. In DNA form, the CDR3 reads TGTGCCAGCAGCCCCTGGAGGTCTGAGCGGGAGCGCTACACCTTC. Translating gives CASSPWRSERERYTF.

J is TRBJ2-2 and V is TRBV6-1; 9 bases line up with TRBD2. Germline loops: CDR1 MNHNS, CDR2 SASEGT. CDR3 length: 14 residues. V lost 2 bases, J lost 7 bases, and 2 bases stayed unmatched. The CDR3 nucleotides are TGTGCCAGCAGTGAAATAGCGGGGGACGGGGAGCTGTTTTTT. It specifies CASSEIAGDGELFF.

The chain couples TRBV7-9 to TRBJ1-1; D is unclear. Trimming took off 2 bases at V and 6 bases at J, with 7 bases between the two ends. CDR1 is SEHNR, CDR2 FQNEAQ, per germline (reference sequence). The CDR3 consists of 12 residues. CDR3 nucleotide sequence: TGTGCCAGCAGCTTACCTATCTCTGAAGCTTTCTTT. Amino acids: CASSLPISEAFF. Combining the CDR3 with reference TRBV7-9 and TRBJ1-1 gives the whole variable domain DTGVSQNPRHKITKRGQNVTFRCDPISEHNRLYWYRQTLGQGPEFLTYFQNEAQLEKSRLLSDRFSAERPKGSFSTLEIQRTEQGDSAMYLCASSLPISEAFFGQGTRLTVV.

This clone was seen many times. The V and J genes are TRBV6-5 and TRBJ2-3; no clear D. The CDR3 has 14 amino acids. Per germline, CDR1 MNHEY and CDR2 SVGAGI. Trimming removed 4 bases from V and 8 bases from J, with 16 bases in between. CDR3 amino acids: CASSSPPTRSTQYF. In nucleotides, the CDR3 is TGTGCCAGCAGTTCCCCCCCCACACGTTCTACGCAGTATTTT.

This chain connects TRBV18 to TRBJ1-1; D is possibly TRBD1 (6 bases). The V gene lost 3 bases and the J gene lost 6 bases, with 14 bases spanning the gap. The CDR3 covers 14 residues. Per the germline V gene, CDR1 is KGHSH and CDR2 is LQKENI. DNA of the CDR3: TGTGCCAGCTCACCGAATACAGGGTCGGCTGAAGCTTTCTTT. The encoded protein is CASSPNTGSAEAFF.

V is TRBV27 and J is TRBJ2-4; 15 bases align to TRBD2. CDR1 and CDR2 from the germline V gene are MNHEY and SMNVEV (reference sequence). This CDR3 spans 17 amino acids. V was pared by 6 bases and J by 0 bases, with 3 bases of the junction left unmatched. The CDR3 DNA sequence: TGTGCCAGCAGGGGGACTAGCGGGAGGTTAGCCAAAAACATTCAGTACTTC. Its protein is CASRGTSGRLAKNIQYF.

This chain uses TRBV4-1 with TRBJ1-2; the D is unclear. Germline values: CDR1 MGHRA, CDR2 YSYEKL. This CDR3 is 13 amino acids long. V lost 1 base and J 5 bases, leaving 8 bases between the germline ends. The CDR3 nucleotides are TGCGCCAGCAGCCAAGCGGGGAATTATGGCTACACCTTC. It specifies CASSQAGNYGYTF.

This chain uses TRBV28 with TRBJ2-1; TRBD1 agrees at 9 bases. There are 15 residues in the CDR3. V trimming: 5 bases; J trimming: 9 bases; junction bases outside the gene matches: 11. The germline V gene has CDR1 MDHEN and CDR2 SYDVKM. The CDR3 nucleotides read TGTGCCAGCAGTCCCCGGGACAGGGTAAGGTCTGAGCAGTTCTTC. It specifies CASSPRDRVRSEQFF. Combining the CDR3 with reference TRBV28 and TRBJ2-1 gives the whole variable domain DVKVTQSSRYLVKRTGEKVFLECVQDMDHENMFWYRQDPGLGLRLIYFSYDVKMKEKGDIPEGYSVSREKKERFSLILESASTNQTSMYLCASSPRDRVRSEQFFGPGTRLTVL.

The CDR3 DNA reads TGTGCCACCTCAAGGGGGCTCCAAGAGACCCAGTACTTC. Translated, it gives CATSRGLQETQYF. The rearrangement uses TRBV7-7 and TRBJ2-5, with TRBD1 matching over 7 bases. The CDR3 contains 13 residues. V shed 10 bases and J 1 base; nucleotides not matched to a gene: 6. Per germline, CDR1 SSHAT and CDR2 FNYEAQ (reference sequence).

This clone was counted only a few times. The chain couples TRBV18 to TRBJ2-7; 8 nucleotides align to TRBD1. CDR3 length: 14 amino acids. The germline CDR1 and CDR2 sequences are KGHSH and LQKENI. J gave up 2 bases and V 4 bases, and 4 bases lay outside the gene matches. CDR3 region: CASSLTGVPYEQYF. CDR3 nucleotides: TGTGCCAGCTCACTGACAGGGGTCCCCTACGAGCAGTACTTC.

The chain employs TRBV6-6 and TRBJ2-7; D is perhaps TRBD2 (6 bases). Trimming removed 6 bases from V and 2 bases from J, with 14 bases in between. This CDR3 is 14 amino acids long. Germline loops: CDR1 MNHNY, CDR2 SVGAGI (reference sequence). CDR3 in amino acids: CASSPAGRPYEQYF. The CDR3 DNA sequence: TGTGCCAGCAGCCCAGCGGGTCGTCCCTACGAGCAGTACTTC.

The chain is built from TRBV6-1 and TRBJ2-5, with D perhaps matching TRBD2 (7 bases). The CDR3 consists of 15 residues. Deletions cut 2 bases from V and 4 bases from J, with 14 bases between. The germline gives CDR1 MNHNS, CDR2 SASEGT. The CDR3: CASSENRGAGETQYF. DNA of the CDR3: TGTGCCAGCAGTGAAAATCGGGGGGCCGGAGAGACCCAGTACTTC.

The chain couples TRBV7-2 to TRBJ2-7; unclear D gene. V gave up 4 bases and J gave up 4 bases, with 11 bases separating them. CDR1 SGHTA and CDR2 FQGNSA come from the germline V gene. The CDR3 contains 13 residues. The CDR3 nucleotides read TGTGCCAGCAGCTCCCGGAGCTATTACGAGCAGTACTTC. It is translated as CASSSRSYYEQYF.

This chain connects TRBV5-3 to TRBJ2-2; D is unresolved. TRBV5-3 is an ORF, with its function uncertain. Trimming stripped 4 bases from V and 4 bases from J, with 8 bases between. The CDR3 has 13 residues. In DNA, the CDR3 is TGTGCCAGAAGCCCAGATTCCACCGGGGAGCTGTTTTTT. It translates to CARSPDSTGELFF.

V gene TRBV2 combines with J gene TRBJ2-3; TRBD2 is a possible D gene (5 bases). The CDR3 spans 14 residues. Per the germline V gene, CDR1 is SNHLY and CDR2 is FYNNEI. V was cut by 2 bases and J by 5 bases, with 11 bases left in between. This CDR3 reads CASSETSGRDTQYF. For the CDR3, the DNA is TGTGCCAGCAGTGAAACCAGCGGCAGAGATACGCAGTATTTT.

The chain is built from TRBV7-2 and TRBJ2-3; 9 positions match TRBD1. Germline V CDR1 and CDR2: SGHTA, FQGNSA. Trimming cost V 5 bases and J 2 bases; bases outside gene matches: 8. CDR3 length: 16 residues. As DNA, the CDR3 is TGTGCCAGCAGCCCTCGACAGGGGGGAGACACAGATACGCAGTATTTT. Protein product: CASSPRQGGDTDTQYF.

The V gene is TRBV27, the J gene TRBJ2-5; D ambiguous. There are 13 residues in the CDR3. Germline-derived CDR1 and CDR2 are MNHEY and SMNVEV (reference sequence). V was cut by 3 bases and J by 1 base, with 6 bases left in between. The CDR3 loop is CASSFTFQETQYF. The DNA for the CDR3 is TGTGCCAGCAGTTTCACATTCCAAGAGACCCAGTACTTC.

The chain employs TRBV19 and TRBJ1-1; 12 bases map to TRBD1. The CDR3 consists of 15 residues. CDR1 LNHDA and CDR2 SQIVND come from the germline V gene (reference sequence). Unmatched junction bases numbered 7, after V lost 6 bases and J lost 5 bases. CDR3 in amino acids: CASSPTGQGATEAFF. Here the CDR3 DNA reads TGTGCCAGTAGCCCGACGGGACAGGGGGCGACTGAAGCTTTCTTT. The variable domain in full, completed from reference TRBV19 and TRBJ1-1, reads DGGITQSPKYLFRKEGQNVTLSCEQNLNHDAMYWYRQDPGQGLRLIYYSQIVNDFQKGDIAEGYSVSREKKESFPLTVTSAQKNPTAFYLCASSPTGQGATEAFFGQGTRLTVV.

The CDR3 nucleotides are TGTGCCAGCAGTGTCGGGGGTTTGGAGACCCAGTACTTC. Translated, it gives CASSVGGLETQYF. The rearrangement links TRBV2 to TRBJ2-5; perhaps TRBD2 as D (6 bases). V lost 4 bases, J lost 5 bases, and 11 bases lay in between. The CDR3 length is 13 residues. Germline V gene data show CDR1 as SNHLY and CDR2 as FYNNEI.

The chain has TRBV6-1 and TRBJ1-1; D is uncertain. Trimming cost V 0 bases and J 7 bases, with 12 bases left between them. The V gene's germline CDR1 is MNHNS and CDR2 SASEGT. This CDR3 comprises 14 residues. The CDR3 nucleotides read TGTGCCAGCAGTGAAGCCTCGAGAGTCCGTGAAGCTTTCTTT. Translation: CASSEASRVREAFF.

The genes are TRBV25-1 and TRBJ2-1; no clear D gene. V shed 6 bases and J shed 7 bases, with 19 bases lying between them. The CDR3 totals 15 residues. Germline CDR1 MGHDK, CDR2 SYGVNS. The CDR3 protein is CASRPAGLVSNEQFF. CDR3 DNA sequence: TGTGCCAGCAGGCCTGCAGGCCTGGTGAGTAATGAGCAGTTCTTC.

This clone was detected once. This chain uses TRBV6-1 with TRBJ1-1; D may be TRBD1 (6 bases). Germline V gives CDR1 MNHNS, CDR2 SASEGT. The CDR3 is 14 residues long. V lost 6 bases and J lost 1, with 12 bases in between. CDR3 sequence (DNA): TGTGCCAGCAGAGCCGGGACAAAGAACACTGAAGCTTTCTTT. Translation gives CASRAGTKNTEAFF.